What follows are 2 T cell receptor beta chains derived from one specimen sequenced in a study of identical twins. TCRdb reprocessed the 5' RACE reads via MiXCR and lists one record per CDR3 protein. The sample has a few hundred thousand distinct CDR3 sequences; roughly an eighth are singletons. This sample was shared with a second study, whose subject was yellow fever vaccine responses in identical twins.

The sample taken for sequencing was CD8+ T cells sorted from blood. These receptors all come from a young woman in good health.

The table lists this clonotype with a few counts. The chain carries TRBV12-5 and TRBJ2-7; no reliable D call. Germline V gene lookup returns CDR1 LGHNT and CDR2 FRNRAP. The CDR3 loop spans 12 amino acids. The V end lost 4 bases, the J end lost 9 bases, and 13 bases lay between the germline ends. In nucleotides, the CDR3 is TGTGCTAGTGGTTCCCTACGACACGGGCAGTACTTC. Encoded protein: CASGSLRHGQYF.

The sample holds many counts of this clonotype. CDR3 sequence: CASSFSPYNEQFF. For the CDR3, the DNA is TGTGCCAGCAGCTTTTCCCCTTACAATGAGCAGTTCTTC. The V gene is TRBV7-9, the J gene TRBJ2-1, with no clear D. Germline CDR1 is SEHNR and CDR2 is FQNEAQ (reference sequence). Trimming took 3 bases from V and 4 from J, leaving 7 bases between them. This CDR3 is 13 amino acids long.